A selection of T cell receptor beta chains follows, all from one sample in a study of regulatory T cells in long-lasting Graves disease. TCRdb reanalysed the multiplex PCR reads using MiXCR and keeps one entry per CDR3 protein. The sample has 650,000 to 850,000 distinct CDR3 sequences, approximately 31% seen once. Sequenced here: peripheral blood mononuclear cells (PBMCs), sampled when the disease was refractory, from a patient treated with antithyroid drugs. These receptors originate from a female donor with Graves disease. Each CDR3 is given with its conserved first and last residue. D genes are given only for firm matches. The size of a clone is reported for some rows only, either as once, few or many, or as a class for expanded clones.

size	J	D	V	CDR3	DNA
NA	TRBJ1-2	NA	TRBV4-1	CASSQHTGGYTF	TGCGCCAGCAGCCAACACACGGGAGGCTACACCTTC
few	TRBJ2-7	TRBD1	TRBV19	CASASGTGTYEQYF	TGTGCCAGTGCGTCCGGGACAGGTACCTACGAGCAGTACTTC
NA	TRBJ2-7	NA	TRBV18	CASSPQGGYEQYF	TGTGCCAGCTCACCGCAGGGTGGCTACGAGCAGTACTTC
NA	TRBJ2-2	TRBD1	TRBV29-1	CSGTGGTRDTGELFF	TGCAGCGGGACAGGGGGCACGAGAGACACCGGGGAGCTGTTTTTT
few	TRBJ1-1	NA	TRBV3-1	CASSKKIPRGTEAFF	TGTGCCAGCAGCAAAAAGATCCCCAGGGGCACTGAAGCTTTCTTT
many	TRBJ1-1	NA	TRBV6-2/TRBV6-3	CASSYVGPNTEAFF	TGTGCCAGCAGTTACGTGGGGCCGAACACTGAAGCTTTCTTT
few	TRBJ1-1	NA	TRBV7-2	CASSLGLKGTEAFF	TGTGCCAGCAGCTTGGGGTTGAAAGGCACTGAAGCTTTCTTT
once	TRBJ2-3	NA	TRBV29-1	CSVREPDTQYF	TGCAGCGTTCGGGAGCCAGATACGCAGTATTTT
once	TRBJ2-6	NA	TRBV5-1	CATRIAPLEGGGANVLTF	TGCGCCACCCGTATAGCTCCGCTTGAGGGGGGCGGGGCCAACGTCCTGACTTTC
NA	TRBJ1-1	NA	TRBV29-1	CSAFIGAGDTEAFF	TGCAGCGCTTTCATAGGGGCTGGGGACACTGAAGCTTTCTTT
NA	TRBJ2-7	TRBD2	TRBV6-1	CASSEETSGIGKQYF	TGTGCCAGCAGTGAAGAGACTAGCGGGATAGGGAAGCAGTACTTC
many	TRBJ1-2	NA	TRBV2	CASRPSATNYGYTF	TGTGCCAGCAGGCCGTCGGCTACTAACTATGGCTACACCTTC
few	TRBJ2-2	NA	TRBV6-2/TRBV6-3	CASSYVSGTTGELFF	TGTGCCAGCAGTTACGTGTCGGGAACTACCGGGGAGCTGTTTTTT
NA	TRBJ2-4	TRBD1	TRBV2	CASSQMGPGGNIQYF	TGTGCCAGCAGTCAAATGGGGCCAGGGGGAAACATTCAGTACTTC
many	TRBJ1-5	NA	TRBV28	CASSLRAGRNQPQHF	TGTGCCAGCAGTTTAAGGGCGGGACGCAATCAGCCCCAGCATTTT
many	TRBJ1-5	NA	TRBV12-3/TRBV12-4	CASRPPGGLTQHF	TGTGCCAGCAGACCCCCGGGAGGCCTCACTCAGCATTTT
few	TRBJ1-1	NA	TRBV28	CASSLFTSNTEAFF	TGTGCCAGCAGTCTTTTTACATCGAACACTGAAGCTTTCTTT
few	TRBJ1-2	TRBD1	TRBV15	CATSREEGAGGYTF	TGTGCCACCAGCAGAGAAGAGGGGGCCGGGGGCTACACCTTC
once	TRBJ1-5	NA	TRBV15	CATSRGGGGDQPQHF	TGTGCCACCAGCAGAGGGGGGGGGGGCGATCAGCCCCAGCATTTT
many	TRBJ1-6	NA	TRBV27	CASSPLTGEYNSPLHF	TGTGCCAGCAGTCCTCTGACAGGAGAATATAATTCACCCCTCCACTTT
NA	TRBJ2-2	TRBD1	TRBV27	CARGFLPGGRTGELFF	TGTGCCAGGGGTTTCCTGCCAGGGGGTCGGACCGGGGAGCTGTTTTTT
NA	TRBJ1-4	NA	TRBV9	CASSSTAGATNEKLFF	TGTGCCAGCAGCTCGACAGCAGGGGCAACTAATGAAAAACTGTTTTTT
many	TRBJ1-4	NA	TRBV12-3/TRBV12-4	CASSRNADEKLFF	TGTGCCAGCAGCCGAAACGCCGATGAAAAACTGTTTTTT
NA	TRBJ2-5	TRBD2	TRBV7-2	CASSLSGTSGRGPLWTQYF	TGTGCCAGCAGCTTATCCGGGACTAGCGGGAGGGGGCCCCTTTGGACCCAGTACTTC
many	TRBJ1-2	NA	TRBV20-1	CSARDQGSYGGYTF	TGCAGTGCTAGAGATCAGGGGAGTTATGGTGGCTACACCTTC
NA	TRBJ2-5	NA	TRBV5-1	CASSLAFGGETQYF	TGCGCCAGCAGCTTGGCCTTTGGGGGGGAGACCCAGTACTTC
NA	TRBJ1-2	NA	TRBV20-1	CSARVSGEGGYTF	TGCAGTGCTAGAGTCTCAGGGGAAGGTGGCTACACCTTC
few	TRBJ1-2	TRBD1	TRBV19	CASTLGGGSANYGYTF	TGTGCCAGTACCCTGGGAGGGGGCTCGGCTAACTATGGCTACACCTTC
NA	TRBJ2-2	NA	TRBV27	CASSLRGGHGELFF	TGTGCCAGCAGTTTGAGGGGGGGCCACGGGGAGCTGTTTTTT
NA	TRBJ1-2	NA	TRBV27	CASSLSIGYGYTF	TGTGCCAGCAGTTTATCGATAGGGTATGGCTACACCTTC
many	TRBJ2-1	NA	TRBV11-3	CASSSSGTPGNEQFF	TGTGCCAGCAGTTCCTCCGGGACTCCGGGCAATGAGCAGTTCTTC
few	TRBJ1-1	NA	TRBV3-1	CASSQVERGEAFF	TGTGCCAGCAGCCAAGTCGAGCGCGGGGAAGCTTTCTTT
many	TRBJ2-5	TRBD2	TRBV12-3/TRBV12-4	CASSLMGLAGTETQYF	TGTGCCAGCAGTTTAATGGGACTAGCGGGAACGGAGACCCAGTACTTC
NA	TRBJ2-5	TRBD2	TRBV7-2	CASSTTSGRALETQYF	TGTGCCAGCAGTACAACTAGCGGGAGGGCCTTGGAGACCCAGTACTTC
few	TRBJ1-3	NA	TRBV6-1	CASSDRLSGNTIYF	TGTGCCAGCAGTGACCGTCTATCTGGAAACACCATATATTTT
many	TRBJ1-5	NA	TRBV28	CASRSTGSQPQHF	TGTGCCAGCAGATCTACAGGGTCTCAGCCCCAGCATTTT
few	TRBJ1-5	NA	TRBV2	CASRRTTGILNQPQHF	TGTGCCAGCAGGCGAACAACAGGGATCCTCAATCAGCCCCAGCATTTT
NA	TRBJ1-3	TRBD1	TRBV5-6	CASSFYGQGAGNTIYF	TGTGCCAGCAGCTTCTATGGCCAGGGGGCTGGAAACACCATATATTTT
NA	TRBJ1-5	NA	TRBV15	CATSRDLADTLQHF	TGTGCCACCAGCAGAGATCTTGCGGACACCCTCCAGCATTTT
NA	TRBJ1-6	NA	TRBV28	CASSQAVNYNSPLHF	TGTGCCAGCAGTCAAGCAGTTAACTATAATTCACCCCTCCACTTT
NA	TRBJ2-2	NA	TRBV30	CAWSPDFGELFF	TGTGCCTGGAGTCCTGATTTCGGGGAGCTGTTTTTT
NA	TRBJ1-5	NA	TRBV6-1	CATQGKGSNQPQHF	TGTGCCACCCAGGGTAAAGGAAGCAATCAGCCCCAGCATTTT
few	TRBJ1-1	TRBD1	TRBV29-1	CSVGDRGNTEAFF	TGCAGCGTTGGAGACAGGGGGAACACTGAAGCTTTCTTT
NA	TRBJ1-3	NA	TRBV20-1	CSASRQGNTIYF	TGCAGTGCTAGCAGACAGGGAAACACCATATATTTT
many	TRBJ1-5	NA	TRBV28	CASTYGGPYSNQPQHF	TGTGCCAGCACCTACGGTGGCCCCTATAGCAATCAGCCCCAGCATTTT
NA	TRBJ2-7	TRBD2	TRBV20-1	CSASSGLENSYEQYF	TGCAGTGCTTCCAGCGGACTAGAAAACTCCTACGAGCAGTACTTC
many	TRBJ1-1	NA	TRBV6-1	CASRETDGTEAFF	TGTGCCAGCAGAGAAACGGACGGCACTGAAGCTTTCTTT
NA	TRBJ2-7	NA	TRBV9	CASSVGLTHYEQYF	TGTGCCAGTAGCGTAGGCCTAACTCACTACGAGCAGTACTTC
NA	TRBJ2-2	NA	TRBV3-1	CASSQGRGELFF	TGTGCCAGCAGCCAAGGGCGAGGGGAGCTGTTTTTT
once	TRBJ2-2	NA	TRBV27	CASSLRFTGNTGELFF	TGTGCCAGCAGTTTACGGTTCACCGGGAACACCGGGGAGCTGTTTTTT
many	TRBJ1-2	NA	TRBV11-2	CASSSVDGNYGYTF	TGTGCCAGCAGCTCAGTGGACGGGAACTATGGCTACACCTTC
NA	TRBJ2-7	NA	TRBV12-3/TRBV12-4	CASSLFEGGGSIYEQYF	TGTGCCAGCAGTTTATTTGAGGGGGGGGGATCTATCTACGAGCAGTACTTC